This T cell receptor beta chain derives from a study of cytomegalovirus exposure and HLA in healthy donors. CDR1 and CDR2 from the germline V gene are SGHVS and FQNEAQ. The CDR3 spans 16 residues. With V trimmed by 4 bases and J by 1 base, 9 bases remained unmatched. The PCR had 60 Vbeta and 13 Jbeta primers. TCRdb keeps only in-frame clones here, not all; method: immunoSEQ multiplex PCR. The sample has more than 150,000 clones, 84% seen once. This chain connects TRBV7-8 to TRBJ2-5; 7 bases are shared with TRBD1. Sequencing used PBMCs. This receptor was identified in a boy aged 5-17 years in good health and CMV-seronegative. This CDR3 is CASSSKLGQFQETQYF. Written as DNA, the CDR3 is TGTGCCAGCAGCTCTAAACTGGGACAGTTCCAAGAGACCCAGTACTTC.